Shown below are 2 T cell receptor beta chains from a single sample sequenced in a study of blood T cells in healthy people across ages. A J-beta primer mix and a sample-barcoded 5' primer were used in a second PCR of about 6 to 12 cycles. A single record per CDR3 protein comes from TCRdb applying MiXCR to the 5' RACE reads. The repertoire has 1.5 million to 2 million distinct CDR3 sequences, about 35% of them found once; the top ten carry approximately 10%. Input material: blood. These receptors were taken from a woman aged 25 to 39 in good health.

The chain links TRBV20-1 to TRBJ2-5; 8 bases align to TRBD2. V shed 2 bases and J 5 bases; nucleotides not matched to a gene: 10. This CDR3 is built from 15 residues. The V gene's germline CDR1 is DFQATT and CDR2 SNEGSKA (reference sequence). CDR3 in DNA: TGCAGTGCTAGACTCCCTGGGACTAGTTATGAGACCCAGTACTTC. Translation: CSARLPGTSYETQYF.

About this clonotype itself: Germline and junction disagree at one end, which may indicate a read error. The chain has TRBV29-1 and TRBJ2-2, with 8 bases fitting TRBD2. The germline CDR1 and CDR2 sequences are SQVTM and ANQGSEA. CDR3 length: 14 residues. As DNA, the CDR3 is TGCAGCGTTGTGATGGGAGGGAAGAGCGGGGGGCTGTTTTTT. This codes for CSVVMGGKSGGLFF.